Following are 3 T cell receptor beta chains from one sample sequenced in a study of T cell responses to AZD1222 COVID-19 vaccine (dated by TCRdb to about 2021). Library preparation employed the immunoSEQ multiplex PCR assay. The table was pulled from immuneACCESS by TCRdb, which kept in-frame rearrangements only. Such tables lose some clones; where checked, under half of the loss comes from unresolved V genes, and the rest has no known cause. This sample comprises about 75,000 clones, 70% to 90% of them detected only once. Approximately 11% of the sample rests with the top ten. This sample's time point label indicates: about 28 days (+/-7) after the second vaccine dose. Reading the label with the study, this specimen's treatment or condition is: meningococcal conjugate vaccine given as trial control. Sequencing was performed on peripheral blood, taken 28 days after the second dose of the MenACWY control vaccine. These receptors came from an adult who received the MenACWY meningococcal vaccine as a control.

The chain combines TRBV28 with TRBJ2-3; D is unresolved. The germline CDR1 and CDR2 sequences are MDHEN and SYDVKM. CDR3 size: 13 residues. Trimming left V 7 bases short and J 1 base short, with 9 bases between. The CDR3 here is CASMGPGTDTQYF. In DNA form, the CDR3 reads TGTGCCAGCATGGGCCCGGGCACAGATACGCAGTATTTT.

V gene TRBV28 combines with J gene TRBJ2-1; 11 bases are a match to TRBD1. This CDR3 has 16 amino acids. Germline lookup yields CDR1 MDHEN and CDR2 SYDVKM. V dropped 6 bases and J dropped 6; count of bases not matched to a gene: 10. CDR3 bases: TGTGCCAGCAGGCCGGCGGGGGGGACAGGGGGCAATGAGCAGTTCTTC. The encoded protein is CASRPAGGTGGNEQFF. The variable domain in full, completed from reference TRBV28 and TRBJ2-1, reads DVKVTQSSRYLVKRTGEKVFLECVQDMDHENMFWYRQDPGLGLRLIYFSYDVKMKEKGDIPEGYSVSREKKERFSLILESASTNQTSMYLCASRPAGGTGGNEQFFGPGTRLTVL.

The genes are TRBV3-1 (or the pseudogene TRBV3-2) and TRBJ1-5; 10 bases map to TRBD1. V dropped 1 base and J dropped 16; count of bases not matched to a gene: 13. CDR1 is LGHDT and CDR2 is YNNKEL in the germline V gene (reference sequence). CDR3 size: 15 residues. The chain's CDR3 is CASSQVPPGQGPVHF. In DNA form, the CDR3 reads TGTGCCAGCAGCCAAGTCCCTCCGGGACAGGGGCCCGTCCATTTT.